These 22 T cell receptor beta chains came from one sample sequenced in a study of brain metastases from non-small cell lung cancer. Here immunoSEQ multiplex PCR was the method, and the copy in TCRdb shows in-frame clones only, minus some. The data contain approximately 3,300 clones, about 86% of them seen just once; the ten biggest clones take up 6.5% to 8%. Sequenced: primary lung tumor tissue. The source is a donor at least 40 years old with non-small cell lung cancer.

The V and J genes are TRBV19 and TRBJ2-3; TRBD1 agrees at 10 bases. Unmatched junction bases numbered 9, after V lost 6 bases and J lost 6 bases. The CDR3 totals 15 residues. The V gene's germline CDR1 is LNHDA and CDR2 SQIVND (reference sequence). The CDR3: CASRPGQGNWDTQYF. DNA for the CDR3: TGTGCCAGTAGACCGGGACAGGGGAATTGGGATACGCAGTATTTT.

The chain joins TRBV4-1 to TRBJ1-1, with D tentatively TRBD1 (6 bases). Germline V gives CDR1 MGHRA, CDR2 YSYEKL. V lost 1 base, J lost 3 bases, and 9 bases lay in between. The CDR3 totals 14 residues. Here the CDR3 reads CASSQGQAYTEAFF. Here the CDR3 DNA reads TGCGCCAGCAGCCAAGGACAGGCCTACACTGAAGCTTTCTTT.

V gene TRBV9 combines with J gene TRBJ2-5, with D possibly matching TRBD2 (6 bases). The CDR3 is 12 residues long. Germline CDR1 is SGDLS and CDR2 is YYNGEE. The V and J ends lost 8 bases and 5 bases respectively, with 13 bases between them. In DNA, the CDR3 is TGTGCCAGTCGAGGGAGCGGGGAGACCCAGTACTTC. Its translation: CASRGSGETQYF.

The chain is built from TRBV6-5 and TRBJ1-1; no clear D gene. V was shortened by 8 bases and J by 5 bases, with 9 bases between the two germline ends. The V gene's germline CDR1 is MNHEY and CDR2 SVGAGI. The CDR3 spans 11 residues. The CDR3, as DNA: TGTGCCAGCGGATTTTGGACTGAAGCTTTCTTT. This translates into CASGFWTEAFF.

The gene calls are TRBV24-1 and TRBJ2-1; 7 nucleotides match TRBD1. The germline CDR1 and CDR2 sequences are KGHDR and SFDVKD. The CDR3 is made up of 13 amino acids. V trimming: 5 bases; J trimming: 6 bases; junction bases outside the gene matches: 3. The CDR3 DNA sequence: TGTGCCACCAGTGTGACAGGGATCAATGAGCAGTTCTTC. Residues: CATSVTGINEQFF.

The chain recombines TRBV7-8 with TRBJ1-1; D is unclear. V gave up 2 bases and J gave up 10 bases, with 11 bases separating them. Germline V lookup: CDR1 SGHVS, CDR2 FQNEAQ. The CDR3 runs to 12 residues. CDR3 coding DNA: TGTGCCAGCAGCTTAACGACCGTTGTAGCTTTCTTT. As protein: CASSLTTVVAFF.

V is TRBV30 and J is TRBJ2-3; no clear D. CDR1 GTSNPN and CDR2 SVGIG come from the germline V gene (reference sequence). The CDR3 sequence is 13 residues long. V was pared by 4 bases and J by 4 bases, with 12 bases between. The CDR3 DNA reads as TGTGCCTGGACCCGAAGCACAGCAGATACGCAGTATTTT. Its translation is CAWTRSTADTQYF.

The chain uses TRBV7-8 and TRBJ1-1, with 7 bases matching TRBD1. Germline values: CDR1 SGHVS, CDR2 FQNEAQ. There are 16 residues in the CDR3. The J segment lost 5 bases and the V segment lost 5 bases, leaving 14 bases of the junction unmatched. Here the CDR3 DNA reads TGTGCCAGCAGCAAGAACCGGGACAGCGGATGGACTGAAGCTTTCTTT. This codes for CASSKNRDSGWTEAFF.

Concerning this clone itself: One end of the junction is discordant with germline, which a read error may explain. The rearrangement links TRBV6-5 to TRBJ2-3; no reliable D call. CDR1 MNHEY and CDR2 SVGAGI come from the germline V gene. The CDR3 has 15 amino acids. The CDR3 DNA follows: TGTGCCAGTAGTTACTCCGGAGTTAGCACAGATACGCAGTATTTT. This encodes CASSYSGVSTDTQYF.

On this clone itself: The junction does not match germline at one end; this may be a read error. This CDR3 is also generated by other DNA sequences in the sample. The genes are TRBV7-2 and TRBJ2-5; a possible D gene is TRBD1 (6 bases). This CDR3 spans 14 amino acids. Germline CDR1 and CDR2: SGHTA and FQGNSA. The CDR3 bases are TGTGCCAGCACCTTAGGGACACAGATAGAGACCCAGTACTTC. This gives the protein CASTLGTQIETQYF.

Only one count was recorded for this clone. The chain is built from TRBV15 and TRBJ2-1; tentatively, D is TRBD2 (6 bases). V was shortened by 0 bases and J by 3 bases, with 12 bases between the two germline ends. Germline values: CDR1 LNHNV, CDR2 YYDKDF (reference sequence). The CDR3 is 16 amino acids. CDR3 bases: TGTGCCACCAGCAGAGATAAAGGAGCGGGCTACAATGAGCAGTTCTTC. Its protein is CATSRDKGAGYNEQFF.

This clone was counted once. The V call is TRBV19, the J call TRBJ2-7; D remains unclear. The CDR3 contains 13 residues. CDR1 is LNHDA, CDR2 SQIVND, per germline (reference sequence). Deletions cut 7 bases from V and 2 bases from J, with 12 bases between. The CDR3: CASKNPATYEQYF. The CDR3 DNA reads TGTGCCAGTAAAAACCCAGCTACCTACGAGCAGTACTTC.

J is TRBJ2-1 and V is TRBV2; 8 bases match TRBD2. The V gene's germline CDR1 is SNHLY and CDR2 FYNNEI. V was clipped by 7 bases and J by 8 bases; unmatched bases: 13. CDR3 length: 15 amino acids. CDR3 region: CASNPGLGRGDEQFF. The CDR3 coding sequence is TGTGCCAGCAATCCGGGACTAGGACGAGGGGATGAGCAGTTCTTC.

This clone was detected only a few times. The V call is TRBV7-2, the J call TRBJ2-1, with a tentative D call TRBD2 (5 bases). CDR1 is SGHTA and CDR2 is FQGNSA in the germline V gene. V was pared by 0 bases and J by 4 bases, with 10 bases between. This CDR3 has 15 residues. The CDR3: CASSLAGASYNEQFF. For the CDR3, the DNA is TGTGCCAGCAGCTTAGCGGGAGCGTCGTACAATGAGCAGTTCTTC. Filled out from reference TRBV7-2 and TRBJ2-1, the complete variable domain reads GAGVSQSPSNKVTEKGKDVELRCDPISGHTALYWYRQSLGQGLEFLIYFQGNSAPDKSGLPSDRFSAERTGGSVSTLTIQRTQQEDSAVYLCASSLAGASYNEQFFGPGTRLTVL.

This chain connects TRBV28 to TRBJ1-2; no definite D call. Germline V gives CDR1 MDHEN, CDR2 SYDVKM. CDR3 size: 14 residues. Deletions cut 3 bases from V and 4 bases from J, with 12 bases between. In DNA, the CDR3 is TGTGCCAGCAGTTTCCGGGAGCCTGGCTATGGCTACACCTTC. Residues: CASSFREPGYGYTF.

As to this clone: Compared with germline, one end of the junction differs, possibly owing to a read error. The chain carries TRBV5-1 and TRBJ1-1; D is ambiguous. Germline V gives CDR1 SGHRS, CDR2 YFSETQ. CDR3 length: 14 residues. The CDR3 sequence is CANSIDPGVAEAFF. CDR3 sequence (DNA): TGCGCCAACAGCATAGACCCGGGCGTCGCTGAAGCTTTCTTT.

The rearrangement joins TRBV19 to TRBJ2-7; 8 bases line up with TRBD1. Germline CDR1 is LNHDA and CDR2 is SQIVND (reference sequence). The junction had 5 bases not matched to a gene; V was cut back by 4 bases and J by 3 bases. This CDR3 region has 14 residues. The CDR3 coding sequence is TGTGCCAGTAGTACACAGGACAGGGTCTACGAGCAGTACTTC. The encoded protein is CASSTQDRVYEQYF.

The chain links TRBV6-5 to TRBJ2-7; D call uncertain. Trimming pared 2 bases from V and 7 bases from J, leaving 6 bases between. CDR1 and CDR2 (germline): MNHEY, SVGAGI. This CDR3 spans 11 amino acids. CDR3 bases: TGTGCCAGCAGTTACCTTGAAGAGCAGTACTTC. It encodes CASSYLEEQYF.

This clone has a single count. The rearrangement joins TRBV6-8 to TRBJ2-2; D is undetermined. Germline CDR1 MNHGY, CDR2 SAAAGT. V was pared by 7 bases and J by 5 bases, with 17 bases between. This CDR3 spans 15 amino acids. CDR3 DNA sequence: TGTGCCAGCACTAGAGACCTTCTTGCAACCGGGGAGCTGTTTTTT. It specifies CASTRDLLATGELFF.

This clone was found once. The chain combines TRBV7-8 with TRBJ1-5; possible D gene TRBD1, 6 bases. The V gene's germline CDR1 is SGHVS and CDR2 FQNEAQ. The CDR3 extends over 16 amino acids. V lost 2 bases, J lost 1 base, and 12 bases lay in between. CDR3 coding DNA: TGTGCCAGCAGCTTAAATACAGGGAAAAGCAATCAGCCCCAGCATTTT. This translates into CASSLNTGKSNQPQHF.

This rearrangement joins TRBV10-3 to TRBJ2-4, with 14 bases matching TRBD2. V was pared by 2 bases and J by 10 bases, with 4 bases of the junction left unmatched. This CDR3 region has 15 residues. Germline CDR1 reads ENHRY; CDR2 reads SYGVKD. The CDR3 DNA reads TGTGCCATCAGTGAGGCTGGGACTAGCGGGAGTATTCAGTACTTC. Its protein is CAISEAGTSGSIQYF.

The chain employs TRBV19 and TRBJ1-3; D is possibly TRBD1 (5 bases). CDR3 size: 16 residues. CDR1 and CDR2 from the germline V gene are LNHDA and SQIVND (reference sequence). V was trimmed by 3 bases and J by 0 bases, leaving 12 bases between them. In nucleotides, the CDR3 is TGTGCCAGTAGTATTGGGACGGTGAGCTCTGGAAACACCATATATTTT. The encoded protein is CASSIGTVSSGNTIYF.